This TCR beta chain derives from a study of T-cell reconstitution after alpha-beta-depleted transplantation in children. TCRbeta library preparation incorporated unique molecular identifiers. TCRdb reanalysed the PCR reads using MiXCR and keeps one entry per CDR3 protein. This table has about 400,000 distinct CDR3 sequences, 20% appearing once. The V gene's germline CDR1 is SGHDT and CDR2 YYEEEE. The CDR3 covers 16 residues. The V gene lost 3 bases and the J gene lost 2 bases, with 15 bases spanning the gap. The sequences come from PBMCs from the stem cell graft donor, collected from the stem cell graft. This TCR was recovered from a human donor who donated a stem cell graft to a child with acute myeloid leukemia. The chain couples TRBV5-6 to TRBJ2-1; the D is unclear. The DNA for the CDR3 is TGTGCCAGCAGCTGGAGAGGTGGGTTAACCTACAATGAGCAGTTCTTC. It is translated as CASSWRGGLTYNEQFF. Based on the CDR3 plus reference TRBV5-6 and TRBJ2-1, the full variable domain is DAGVTQSPTHLIKTRGQQVTLRCSPKSGHDTVSWYQQALGQGPQFIFQYYEEEERQRGNFPDRFSGHQFPNYSSELNVNALLLGDSALYLCASSWRGGLTYNEQFFGPGTRLTVL.